This paragraph reports one T cell receptor beta chain. This specimen comes from a study of blood T cell repertoires in COVID-19. This CDR3 contains 19 residues. Germline CDR1 and CDR2: SGHVS and FQNEAQ. Trimming at V came to 2 bases and at J to 7 bases, leaving 19 bases not matched to a gene. Using immunoSEQ multiplex PCR, the repertoire was profiled, and TCRdb retains in-frame clones only, with some absent. The top ten clones hold around 15% of a sample with about 120,000 clones, about 75% of them seen once. This clonotype was obtained from an elderly woman with active or convalescent COVID-19. Sequencing was performed on peripheral blood. This rearrangement joins TRBV7-8 to TRBJ2-1; TRBD2 matches 8 bases. CDR3 in amino acids: CASSLRASGPPLSSNEQFF. In DNA, the CDR3 is TGTGCCAGCAGCTTACGGGCTAGCGGGCCACCCCTAAGCTCGAATGAGCAGTTCTTC.